This entry lists 19 T cell receptor beta chains sequenced from one sample in a study of T-cell memory formation after mild COVID-19. A single record per CDR3 protein comes from TCRdb applying MiXCR to the 5' RACE reads. The data contain about 210,000 distinct CDR3 sequences, around 25% of them singletons. The sample consisted of PBMCs or a T cell subset sorted from them (not recorded which). These receptors were obtained from an adult woman who had mild COVID-19 (a few samples of this study predate the infection). Cell type and time point are not known.

This clonotype occurred a few times. V gene TRBV11-3 combines with J gene TRBJ2-1, with a possible D match to TRBD2 (5 bases). The CDR3 covers 14 residues. V dropped 5 bases and J dropped 0 bases, with 8 bases sitting between them. The germline gives CDR1 SGHNT, CDR2 YENEEA. Here the CDR3 reads CASSLDYSYNEQFF. The CDR3 DNA is TGTGCCAGCAGCCTTGACTACTCCTACAATGAGCAGTTCTTC.

For the CDR3, the DNA is TGTGCCAGCACCCCTACTAGCGGGAGTACAGATACGCAGTATTTT. Translated, it gives CASTPTSGSTDTQYF. This chain joins TRBV9 and TRBJ2-3; 11 nucleotides line up with TRBD2. With 6 bases clipped from V and 3 bases from J, the junction kept 6 bases outside the gene matches. CDR3 length: 15 residues. Looked up from germline, CDR1 is SGDLS and CDR2 is YYNGEE.

The V and J genes are TRBV20-1 and TRBJ1-1; no reliable D call. The ends were cut back, 3 bases at V and 3 bases at J, with 14 bases in the middle. Per the germline V gene, CDR1 is DFQATT and CDR2 is SNEGSKA (reference sequence). The CDR3 length is 14 residues. The CDR3 is CSARRGGPYTEAFF. The CDR3 DNA sequence: TGCAGTGCTAGGCGAGGAGGGCCGTACACTGAAGCTTTCTTT.

The rearrangement uses TRBV5-1 and TRBJ2-1; 12 bases are a match to TRBD2. This CDR3 is 16 amino acids long. The V segment lost 4 bases and the J segment 1 base; nucleotides outside the gene matches: 3. In germline, CDR1 is SGHRS, CDR2 YFSETQ. The CDR3 coding sequence is TGCGCCAGCAGCGGCGGACTAGCGGGGTCCTACAATGAGCAGTTCTTC. It is translated as CASSGGLAGSYNEQFF.

This clonotype was detected only a few times. V is TRBV3-1 and J is TRBJ2-1, with 9 bases aligning to TRBD2. The CDR3 covers 18 residues. J gave up 4 bases and V 4 bases, and 14 bases lay outside the gene matches. Germline loops: CDR1 LGHDT, CDR2 YNNKEL (reference sequence). DNA for the CDR3: TGTGCCAGCAGCCGGGCCACTCCTCCTCTAGCGGGGTACAATGAGCAGTTCTTC. It is translated as CASSRATPPLAGYNEQFF.

This clonotype was seen more than once but under ten times. V gene TRBV7-3 combines with J gene TRBJ2-1; possible D gene TRBD2, 7 bases. The CDR3 runs 16 residues. V gave up 4 bases and J gave up 0 bases, with 13 bases separating them. The germline gives CDR1 SGHTA, CDR2 FQGTGA. CDR3 bases: TGTGCCAGCAGCTCAGAGGGGGGGAGCTCCTACAATGAGCAGTTCTTC. Its translation: CASSSEGGSSYNEQFF.

The chain couples TRBV9 to TRBJ2-5; no clear D gene. The CDR3 covers 16 residues. Germline-derived CDR1 and CDR2 are SGDLS and YYNGEE. V lost 4 bases, J lost 5 bases, and 21 bases lay in between. The CDR3 sequence: CASSRAGTPYGETQYF. The CDR3, as DNA: TGTGCCAGCAGCCGAGCAGGAACGCCCTACGGGGAGACCCAGTACTTC.

This sequence joins TRBV20-1 and TRBJ2-1; the match to TRBD2 covers 9 bases. Germline assignment: CDR1 DFQATT and CDR2 SNEGSKA (reference sequence). Trimming took 1 base from V and 0 from J; bases not matched to a gene: 4. The CDR3 runs 16 residues. CDR3 region: CSARVLAGSSYNEQFF. The CDR3 nucleotides read TGCAGTGCTAGAGTCCTAGCGGGGAGCTCCTACAATGAGCAGTTCTTC.

The V call is TRBV25-1, the J call TRBJ2-5, with D unresolved. The CDR3 is made up of 12 amino acids. Germline V gene sequence: CDR1 MGHDK, CDR2 SYGVNS. Trimming stripped 6 bases from V and 8 bases from J, with 13 bases between. CDR3 sequence reads: CASSTFLETQYF. The CDR3 DNA follows: TGTGCCAGCAGCACCTTCCTGGAAACCCAGTACTTC.

This clonotype has only a few counts. The chain links TRBV7-8 to TRBJ1-2; D is uncertain. Germline V gene lookup returns CDR1 SGHVS and CDR2 FQNEAQ. V dropped 2 bases and J dropped 6 bases, with 13 bases sitting between them. The CDR3 loop spans 14 amino acids. For the CDR3, the DNA is TGTGCCAGCAGCTTAAAGGTTGCAGTTCATGGCTACACCTTC. This encodes CASSLKVAVHGYTF.

The chain links TRBV29-1 to TRBJ2-3; the D is unclear. V was clipped by 3 bases and J by 3 bases, with 4 bases between them. The CDR3 extends over 11 amino acids. CDR1 SQVTM and CDR2 ANQGSEA come from the germline V gene. CDR3 protein: CSVDPTDTQYF. In nucleotides, the CDR3 is TGCAGCGTTGATCCAACAGATACGCAGTATTTT.

This clonotype appeared a few times. This chain uses TRBV12-3 or TRBV12-4 with TRBJ1-4; the match to TRBD1 covers 9 bases. This CDR3 is 15 amino acids long. V trimming: 6 bases; J trimming: 7 bases; junction bases outside the gene matches: 9. CDR3 amino acids: CASSPNRQGGEKLFF. DNA for the CDR3: TGTGCCAGCAGCCCAAACCGACAGGGGGGTGAAAAACTGTTTTTT.

There are a few counts of this clonotype. V and J are TRBV9 and TRBJ1-2; 8 bases are shared with TRBD1. The J segment lost 4 bases and the V segment lost 4 bases, leaving 9 bases of the junction unmatched. The CDR3 consists of 15 residues. Germline V lookup: CDR1 SGDLS, CDR2 YYNGEE. The CDR3 region has the DNA TGTGCCAGCAGCCAAGGACAGGGTGGAATCTATGGCTACACCTTC. It specifies CASSQGQGGIYGYTF.

This clonotype is judged medium-sized (0.01 to 0.1%). The genes are TRBV29-1 and TRBJ2-5; 14 nucleotides align to TRBD2. Germline V gives CDR1 SQVTM, CDR2 ANQGSEA. The CDR3 sequence is 19 residues long. Trimming took 3 bases from V and 2 from J; bases not matched to a gene: 14. The DNA for the CDR3 is TGCAGCGTTGAGCCTATGACTAGCGGGGGGGCCTACGGGCAAGAGACCCAGTACTTC. This sequence encodes CSVEPMTSGGAYGQETQYF.

The chain carries TRBV11-2 and TRBJ1-6; 7 positions match TRBD1. V trimming: 5 bases; J trimming: 8 bases; junction bases outside the gene matches: 6. Germline V lookup: CDR1 SGHAT, CDR2 FQNNGV. The CDR3 has 14 amino acids. CDR3 loop: CASSPTDRDSPLHF. CDR3 DNA sequence: TGTGCCAGCAGCCCAACTGACAGGGATTCACCCCTCCACTTT.

The chain recombines TRBV7-9 with TRBJ1-2; D may be TRBD1 (5 bases). V dropped 3 bases and J dropped 4 bases, with 21 bases sitting between them. Germline CDR1 SEHNR, CDR2 FQNEAQ (reference sequence). The CDR3 is 17 amino acids. For the CDR3, the DNA is TGTGCCAGCAGCTTGTGGGGTCCCTTAGGGGCTCCCTATGGCTACACCTTC. Encoded protein: CASSLWGPLGAPYGYTF.

The CDR3 DNA sequence: TGTGCCAGCACCCTAAGGGCTAGCGGGGGGGAAGGGCCCTACAATGAGCAGTTCTTC. The encoded protein is CASTLRASGGEGPYNEQFF. The chain has TRBV7-3 and TRBJ2-1, with 12 positions matching TRBD2. The germline gives CDR1 SGHTA, CDR2 FQGTGA. This CDR3 is 19 amino acids long. The V gene end was trimmed by 7 bases and the J gene end by 2 bases; junction bases not matched to a gene: 15.

The genes are TRBV10-3 and TRBJ2-7, with 7 bases identical to TRBD2. The CDR3 is made up of 13 amino acids. J lost 4 bases, V lost 9 bases, and 9 bases had no gene match. Germline CDR1 reads ENHRY; CDR2 reads SYGVKD. In DNA, the CDR3 is TGTGCCATTATGGGAGGGCTGGAATACGAGCAGTACTTC. As protein: CAIMGGLEYEQYF.

In its sample, this clonotype was seen a few times. The chain employs TRBV12-3 or TRBV12-4 and TRBJ2-2; no clear D gene. This CDR3 has 16 residues. Trimming stripped 5 bases from V and 2 bases from J, with 15 bases between. The CDR3: CASSQHRDFNTGELFF. CDR3 coding DNA: TGTGCCAGCAGTCAACACAGAGACTTTAACACCGGGGAGCTGTTTTTT.